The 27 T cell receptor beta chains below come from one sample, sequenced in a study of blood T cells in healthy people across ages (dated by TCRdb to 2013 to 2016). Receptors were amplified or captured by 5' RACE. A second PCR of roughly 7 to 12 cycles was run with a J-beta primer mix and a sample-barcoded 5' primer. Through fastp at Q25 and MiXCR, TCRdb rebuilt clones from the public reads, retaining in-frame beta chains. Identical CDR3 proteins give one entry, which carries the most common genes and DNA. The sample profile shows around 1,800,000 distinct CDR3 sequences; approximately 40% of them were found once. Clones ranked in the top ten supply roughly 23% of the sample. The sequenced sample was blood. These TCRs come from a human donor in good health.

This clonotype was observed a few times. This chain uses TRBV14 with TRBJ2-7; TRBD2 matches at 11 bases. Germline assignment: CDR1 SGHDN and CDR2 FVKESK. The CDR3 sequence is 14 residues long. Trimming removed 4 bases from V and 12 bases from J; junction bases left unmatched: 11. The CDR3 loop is CASSPRLAGSGMYF. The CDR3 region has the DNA TGTGCCAGCAGCCCTAGACTAGCGGGGAGCGGCATGTACTTC. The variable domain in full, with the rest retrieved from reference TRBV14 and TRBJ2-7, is EAGVTQFPSHSVIEKGQTVTLRCDPISGHDNLYWYRRVMGKEIKFLLHFVKESKQDESGMPNNRFLAERTGGTYSTLKVQPAELEDSGVYFCASSPRLAGSGMYFGPGTRLTVT.

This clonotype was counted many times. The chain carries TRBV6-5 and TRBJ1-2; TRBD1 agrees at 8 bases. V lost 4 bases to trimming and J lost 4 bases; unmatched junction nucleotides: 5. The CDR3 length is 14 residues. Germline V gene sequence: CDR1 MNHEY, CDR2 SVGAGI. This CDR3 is CASSSDRGPYGYTF. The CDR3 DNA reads TGTGCCAGCAGTTCTGACAGGGGCCCCTATGGCTACACCTTC.

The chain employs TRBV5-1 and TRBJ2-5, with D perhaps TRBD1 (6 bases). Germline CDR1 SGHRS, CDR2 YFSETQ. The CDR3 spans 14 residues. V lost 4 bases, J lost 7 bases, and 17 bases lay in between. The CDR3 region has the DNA TGCGCCAGCAGCATGGACAGAGATCCGGGGACCCAGTACTTC. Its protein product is CASSMDRDPGTQYF.

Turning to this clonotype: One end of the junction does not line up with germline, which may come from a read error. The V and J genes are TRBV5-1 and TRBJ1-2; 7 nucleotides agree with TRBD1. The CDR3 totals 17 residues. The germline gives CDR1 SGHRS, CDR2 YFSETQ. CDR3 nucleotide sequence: TGCGCCAGCAGCCTCAACGCAATGGACAGGCGGAGCTATGGCTACACTTTC. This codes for CASSLNAMDRRSYGYTF.

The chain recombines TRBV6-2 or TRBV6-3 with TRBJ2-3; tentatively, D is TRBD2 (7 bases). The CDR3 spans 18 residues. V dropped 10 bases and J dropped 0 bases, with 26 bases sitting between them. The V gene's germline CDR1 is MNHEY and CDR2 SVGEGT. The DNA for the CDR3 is TGTGCCACTTGTGTGGAGGGGGGGAGACCTCTTAGCACAGATACGCAGTATTTT. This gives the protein CATCVEGGRPLSTDTQYF.

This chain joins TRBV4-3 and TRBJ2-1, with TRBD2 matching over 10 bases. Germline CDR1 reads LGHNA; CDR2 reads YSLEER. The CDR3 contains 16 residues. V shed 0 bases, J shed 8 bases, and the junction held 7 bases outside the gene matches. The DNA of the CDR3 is TGCGCCAGCAGCCAAGAAGTACTAGCGGGGTTCGATGAGCAGTTCTTC. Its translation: CASSQEVLAGFDEQFF.

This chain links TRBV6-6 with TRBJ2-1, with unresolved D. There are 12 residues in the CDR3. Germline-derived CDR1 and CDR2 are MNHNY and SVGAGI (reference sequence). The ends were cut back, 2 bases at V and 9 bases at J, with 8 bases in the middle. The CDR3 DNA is TGTGCCAGCAGTTACCTAGACGGTGAGCAGTTCTTC. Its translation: CASSYLDGEQFF.

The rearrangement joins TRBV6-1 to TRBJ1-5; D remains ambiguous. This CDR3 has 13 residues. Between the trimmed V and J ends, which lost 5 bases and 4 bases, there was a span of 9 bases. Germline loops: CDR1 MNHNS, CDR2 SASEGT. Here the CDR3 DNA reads TGTGCCAGCAGTCCCGGGATAAATCAGCCCCAGCATTTT. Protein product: CASSPGINQPQHF.

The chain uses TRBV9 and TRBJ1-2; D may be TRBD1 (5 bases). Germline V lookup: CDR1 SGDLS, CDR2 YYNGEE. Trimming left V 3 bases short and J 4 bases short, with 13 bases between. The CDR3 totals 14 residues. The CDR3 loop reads CASSDTQGGYGYTF. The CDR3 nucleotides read TGTGCCAGCAGCGACACCCAGGGAGGCTATGGCTACACCTTC.

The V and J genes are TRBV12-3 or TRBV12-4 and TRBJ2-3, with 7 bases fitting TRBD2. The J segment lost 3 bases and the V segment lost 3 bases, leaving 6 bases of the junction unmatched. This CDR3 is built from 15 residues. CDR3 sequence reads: CASSFSGVETDTQYF. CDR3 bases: TGTGCCAGCAGTTTCAGCGGGGTTGAGACAGATACGCAGTATTTT.

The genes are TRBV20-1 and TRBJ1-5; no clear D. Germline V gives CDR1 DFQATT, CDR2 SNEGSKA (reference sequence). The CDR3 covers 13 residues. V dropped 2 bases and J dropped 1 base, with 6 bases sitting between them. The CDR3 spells CSARYGSNQPQHF. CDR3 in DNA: TGCAGTGCTAGATACGGGAGCAATCAGCCCCAGCATTTT.

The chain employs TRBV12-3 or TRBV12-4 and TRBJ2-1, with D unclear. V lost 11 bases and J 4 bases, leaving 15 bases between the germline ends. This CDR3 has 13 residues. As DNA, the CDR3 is TGTGCCGGCACCCCAAGAGAGTACAATGAGCAGTTCTTC. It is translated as CAGTPREYNEQFF.

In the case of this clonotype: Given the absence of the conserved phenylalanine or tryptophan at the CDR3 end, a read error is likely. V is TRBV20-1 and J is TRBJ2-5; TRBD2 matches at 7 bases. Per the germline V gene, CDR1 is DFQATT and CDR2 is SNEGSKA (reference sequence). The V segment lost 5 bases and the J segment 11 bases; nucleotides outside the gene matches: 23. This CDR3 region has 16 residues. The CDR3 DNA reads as TGCAGTGCTTCAGCTCCGACTAGCTCGGGCTATGAGGAGCAGTACTTA. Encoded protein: CSASAPTSSGYEEQYL.

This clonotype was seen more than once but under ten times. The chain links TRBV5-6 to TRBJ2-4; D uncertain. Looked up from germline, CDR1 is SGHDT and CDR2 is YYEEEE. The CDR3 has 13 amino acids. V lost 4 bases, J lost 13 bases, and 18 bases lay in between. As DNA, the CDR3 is TGTGCCAGCAGCCCTGGAGATGGGATAACCCAGTACTTC. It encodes CASSPGDGITQYF.

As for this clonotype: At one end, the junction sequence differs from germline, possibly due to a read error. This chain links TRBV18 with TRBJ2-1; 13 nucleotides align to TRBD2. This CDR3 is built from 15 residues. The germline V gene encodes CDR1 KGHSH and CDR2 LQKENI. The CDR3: CANSATSGGDNEQFF. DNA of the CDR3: TGTGCCAACTCAGCTACTAGCGGGGGGGACAATGAGCAGTTCTTC. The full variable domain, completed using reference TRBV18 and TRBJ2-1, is NAGVMQNPRHLVRRRGQEARLRCSPMKGHSHVYWYRQLPEEGLKFMVYLQKENIIDESGMPKERFSAEFPKEGPSILRIQQVVRGDSAAYFCANSATSGGDNEQFFGPGTRLTVL.

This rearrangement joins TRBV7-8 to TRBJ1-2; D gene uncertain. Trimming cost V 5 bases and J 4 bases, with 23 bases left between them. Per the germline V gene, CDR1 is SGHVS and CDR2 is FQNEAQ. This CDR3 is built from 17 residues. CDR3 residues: CASSHINPGSPSYGYTF. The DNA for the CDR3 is TGTGCCAGCAGCCATATTAATCCGGGCAGCCCATCCTATGGCTACACCTTC.

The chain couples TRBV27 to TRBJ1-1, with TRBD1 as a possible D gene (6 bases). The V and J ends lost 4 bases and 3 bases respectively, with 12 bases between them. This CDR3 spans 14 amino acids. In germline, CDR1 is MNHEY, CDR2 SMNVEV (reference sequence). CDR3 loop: CASSSDRRDTEAFF. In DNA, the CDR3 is TGTGCCAGCAGTTCAGACAGGAGGGACACTGAAGCTTTCTTT.

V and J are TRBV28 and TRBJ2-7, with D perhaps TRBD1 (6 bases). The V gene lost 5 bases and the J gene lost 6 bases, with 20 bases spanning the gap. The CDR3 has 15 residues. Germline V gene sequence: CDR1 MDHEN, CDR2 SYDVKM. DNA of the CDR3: TGTGCCAGCAGTCCACCCGGGACATTGCCTCGCGAGCAGTACTTC. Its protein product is CASSPPGTLPREQYF.

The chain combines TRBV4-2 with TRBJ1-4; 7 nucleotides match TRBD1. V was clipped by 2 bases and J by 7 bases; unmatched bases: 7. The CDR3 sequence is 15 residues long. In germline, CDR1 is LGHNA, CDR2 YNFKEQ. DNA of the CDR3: TGTGCCAGCAGCCAACCAGGGGGGTTAGGTGAAAAACTGTTTTTT. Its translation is CASSQPGGLGEKLFF.

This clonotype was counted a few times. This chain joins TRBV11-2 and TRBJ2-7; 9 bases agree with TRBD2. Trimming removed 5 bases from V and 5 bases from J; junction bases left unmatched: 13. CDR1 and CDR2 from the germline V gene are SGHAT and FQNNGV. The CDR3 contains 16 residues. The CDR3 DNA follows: TGTGCCAGCAGCCGGCTTATTTCGGCGGGGGGGGACGAGCAGTACTTC. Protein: CASSRLISAGGDEQYF.

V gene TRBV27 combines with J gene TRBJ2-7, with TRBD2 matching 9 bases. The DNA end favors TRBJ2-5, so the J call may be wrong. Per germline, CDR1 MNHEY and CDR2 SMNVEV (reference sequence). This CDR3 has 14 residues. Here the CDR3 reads CASSLAGKWETQYF. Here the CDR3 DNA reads TGTGCCAGCAGTCTAGCGGGGAAGTGGGAGACCCAGTACTTC.

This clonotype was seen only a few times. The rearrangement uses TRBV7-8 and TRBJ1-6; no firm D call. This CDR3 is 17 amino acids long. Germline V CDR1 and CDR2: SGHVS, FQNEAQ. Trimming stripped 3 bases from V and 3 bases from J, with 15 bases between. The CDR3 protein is CASSLNYGEIYNSPLHF. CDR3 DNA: TGTGCCAGCAGCTTGAATTACGGAGAGATCTATAATTCACCCCTCCACTTT.

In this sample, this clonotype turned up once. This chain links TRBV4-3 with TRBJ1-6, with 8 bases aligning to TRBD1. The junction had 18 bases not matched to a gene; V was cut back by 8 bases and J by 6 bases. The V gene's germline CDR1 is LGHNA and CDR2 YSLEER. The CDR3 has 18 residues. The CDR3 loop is CASGLGQGEGFPNSPLHF. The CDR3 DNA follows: TGCGCCAGCGGCCTCGGACAGGGCGAGGGGTTTCCTAATTCACCCCTCCACTTT.

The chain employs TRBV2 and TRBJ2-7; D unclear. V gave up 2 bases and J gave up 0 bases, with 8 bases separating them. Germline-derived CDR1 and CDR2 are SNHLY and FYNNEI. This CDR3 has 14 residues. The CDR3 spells CASSERRISYEQYF. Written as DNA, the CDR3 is TGTGCCAGCAGTGAACGACGGATCTCCTACGAGCAGTACTTC.

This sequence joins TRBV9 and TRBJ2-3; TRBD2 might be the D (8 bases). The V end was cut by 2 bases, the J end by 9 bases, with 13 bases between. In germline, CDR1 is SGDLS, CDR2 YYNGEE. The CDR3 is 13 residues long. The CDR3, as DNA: TGTGCCAGCAGCGTGGGACAGCGGGGGACGCAGTATTTT. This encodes CASSVGQRGTQYF. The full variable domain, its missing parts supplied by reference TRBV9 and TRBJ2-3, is DSGVTQTPKHLITATGQRVTLRCSPRSGDLSVYWYQQSLDQGLQFLIQYYNGEERAKGNILERFSAQQFPDLHSELNLSSLELGDSALYFCASSVGQRGTQYFGPGTRLTVL.

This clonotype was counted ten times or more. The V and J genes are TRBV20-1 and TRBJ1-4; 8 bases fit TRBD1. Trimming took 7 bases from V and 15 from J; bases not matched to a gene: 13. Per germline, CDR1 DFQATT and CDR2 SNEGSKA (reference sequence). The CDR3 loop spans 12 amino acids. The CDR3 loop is CSVNSRTGTMFF. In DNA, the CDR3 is TGCAGTGTAAATTCCCGGACAGGGACTATGTTTTTT.

The CDR3 spells CASSLAIRGPLDSGNTIYF. Written as DNA, the CDR3 is TGCGCCAGCAGCTTGGCCATCAGGGGGCCTCTGGACTCTGGAAACACCATATATTTT. V is TRBV5-1 and J is TRBJ1-3; 8 bases line up with TRBD1. Germline V gene sequence: CDR1 SGHRS, CDR2 YFSETQ. The CDR3 is 19 amino acids. V shed 0 bases, J shed 0 bases, and the junction held 11 bases outside the gene matches.